This paragraph reports one T cell receptor (beta chain). Some clones are missing from TCRdb's copy, which holds only in-frame ones; the method was immunoSEQ multiplex PCR. The sample holds about 380,000 clones; about 96% are singletons and the top ten take 0.32%. The data are from a study of shared clonotypes between healthy human individuals. V was cut by 0 bases and J by 5 bases, with 9 bases left in between. There are 13 residues in the CDR3. Germline CDR1 reads SGHRS; CDR2 reads YFSETQ. This clonotype was obtained from a man under 40 in good health. Sample: memory CD8+ T cells sorted from blood. The subset is: CD45RO+ cells pooled with CCR7-negative TemRA cells. This chain connects TRBV5-1 to TRBJ2-7; D ambiguous. The CDR3 loop is CASSLEGFNEQYF. The CDR3 DNA reads as TGCGCCAGCAGCTTGGAAGGGTTTAACGAGCAGTACTTC.